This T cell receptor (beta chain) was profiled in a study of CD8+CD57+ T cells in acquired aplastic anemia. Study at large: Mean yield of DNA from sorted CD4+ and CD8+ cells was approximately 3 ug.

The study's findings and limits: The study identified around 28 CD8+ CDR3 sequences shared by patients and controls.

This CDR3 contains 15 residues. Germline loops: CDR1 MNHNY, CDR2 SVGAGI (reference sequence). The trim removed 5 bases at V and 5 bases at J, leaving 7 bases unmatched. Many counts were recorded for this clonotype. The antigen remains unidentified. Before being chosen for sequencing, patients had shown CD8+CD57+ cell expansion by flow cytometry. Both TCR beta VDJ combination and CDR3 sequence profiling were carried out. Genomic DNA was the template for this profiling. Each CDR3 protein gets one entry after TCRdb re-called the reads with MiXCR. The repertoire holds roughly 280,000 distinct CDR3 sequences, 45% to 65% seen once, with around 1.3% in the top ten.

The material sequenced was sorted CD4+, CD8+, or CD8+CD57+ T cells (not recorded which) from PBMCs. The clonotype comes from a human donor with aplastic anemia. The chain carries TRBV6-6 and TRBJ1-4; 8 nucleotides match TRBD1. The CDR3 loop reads CASSTQGALNEKLFF. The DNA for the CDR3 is TGTGCCAGCAGTACCCAGGGGGCCCTAAATGAAAAACTGTTTTTT.